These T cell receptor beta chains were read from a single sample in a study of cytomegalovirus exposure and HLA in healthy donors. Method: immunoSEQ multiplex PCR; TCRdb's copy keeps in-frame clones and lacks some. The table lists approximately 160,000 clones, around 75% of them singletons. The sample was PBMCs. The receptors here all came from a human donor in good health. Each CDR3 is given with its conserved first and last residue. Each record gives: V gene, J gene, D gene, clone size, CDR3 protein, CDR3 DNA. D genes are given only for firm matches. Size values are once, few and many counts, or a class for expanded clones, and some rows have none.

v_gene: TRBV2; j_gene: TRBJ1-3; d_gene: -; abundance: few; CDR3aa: CATQQGFSGNTIYF; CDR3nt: TGTGCCACCCAACAGGGCTTCTCTGGAAACACCATATATTTT
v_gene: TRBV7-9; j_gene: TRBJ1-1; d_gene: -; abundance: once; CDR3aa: CASSSHREAFF; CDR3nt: TGTGCCAGCAGCTCCCATCGGGAAGCTTTCTTT
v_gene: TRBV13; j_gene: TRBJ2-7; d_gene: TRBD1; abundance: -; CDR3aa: CASSLAGTGLYEQYF; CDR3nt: TGTGCCAGCAGCTTAGCTGGGACAGGGTTATACGAGCAGTACTTC
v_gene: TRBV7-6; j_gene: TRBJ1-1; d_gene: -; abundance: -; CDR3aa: CASSRGGLGEAFF; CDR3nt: TGTGCCAGCAGCCGGGGGGGGTTGGGTGAAGCTTTCTTT
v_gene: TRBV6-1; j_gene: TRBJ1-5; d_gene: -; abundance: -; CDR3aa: CASSEAARTYSNQPQHF; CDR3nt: TGTGCCAGCAGTGAAGCGGCCAGGACATATAGCAATCAGCCCCAGCATTTT
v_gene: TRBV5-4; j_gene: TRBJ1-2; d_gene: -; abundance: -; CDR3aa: CASSSGTEGAISNYGYTF; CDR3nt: TGTGCCAGCAGCTCAGGGACTGAAGGGGCAATTTCTAACTATGGCTACACCTTC
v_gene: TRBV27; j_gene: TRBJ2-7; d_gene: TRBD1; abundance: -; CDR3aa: CASSPRTGGREQYF; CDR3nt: TGTGCCAGCAGCCCTAGGACAGGGGGTCGGGAGCAGTACTTC
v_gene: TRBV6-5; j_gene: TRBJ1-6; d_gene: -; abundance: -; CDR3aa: CASSYSRRGPLHF; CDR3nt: TGTGCCAGCAGTTACTCACGGAGGGGACCCCTCCACTTT
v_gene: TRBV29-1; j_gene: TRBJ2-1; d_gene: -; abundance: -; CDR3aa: CSVVDIGNEQFF; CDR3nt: TGCAGCGTCGTGGACATAGGCAATGAGCAGTTCTTC
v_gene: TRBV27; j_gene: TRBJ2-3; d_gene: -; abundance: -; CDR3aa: CASWGGRADTQYF; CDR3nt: TGTGCCAGCTGGGGGGGGCGGGCAGATACGCAGTATTTT
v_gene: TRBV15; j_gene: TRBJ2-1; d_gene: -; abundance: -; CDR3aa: CATSRDGGGIDEQFF; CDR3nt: TGTGCCACCAGCAGAGATGGCGGGGGCATCGATGAGCAGTTCTTC
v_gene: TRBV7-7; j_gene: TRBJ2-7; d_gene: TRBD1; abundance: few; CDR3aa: CASSFTRGTYEQYF; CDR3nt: TGTGCCAGCAGCTTTACCAGGGGGACCTACGAGCAGTACTTC
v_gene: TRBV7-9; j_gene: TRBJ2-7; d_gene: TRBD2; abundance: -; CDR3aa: CASRIAGYYEQYF; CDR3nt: TGTGCCAGCAGGATAGCGGGGTACTACGAGCAGTACTTC
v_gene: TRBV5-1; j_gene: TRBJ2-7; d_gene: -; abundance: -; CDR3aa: CASSLERLNYEQYF; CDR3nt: TGCGCCAGCAGCTTGGAGCGCCTCAACTACGAGCAGTACTTC
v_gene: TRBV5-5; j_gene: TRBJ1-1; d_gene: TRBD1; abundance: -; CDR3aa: CASSVIGRGLMNTEAFF; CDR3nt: TGTGCCAGCAGCGTGATCGGCAGGGGGCTGATGAACACTGAAGCTTTCTTT
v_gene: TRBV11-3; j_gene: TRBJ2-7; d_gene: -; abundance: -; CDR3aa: CASSLDRGSSYEQYF; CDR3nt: TGTGCCAGCAGCTTAGATCGCGGCTCCTCCTACGAGCAGTACTTC
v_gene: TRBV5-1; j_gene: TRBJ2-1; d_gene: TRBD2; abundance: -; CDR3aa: CASSLGLAGANEQFF; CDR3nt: TGCGCCAGCAGCTTGGGGCTAGCGGGGGCAAATGAGCAGTTCTTC
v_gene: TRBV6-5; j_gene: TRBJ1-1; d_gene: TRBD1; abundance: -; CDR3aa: CAGTQGTGEAFF; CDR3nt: TGTGCCGGCACACAGGGGACGGGTGAAGCTTTCTTT
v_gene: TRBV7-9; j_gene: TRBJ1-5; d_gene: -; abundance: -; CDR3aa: CASSFDSQPQHF; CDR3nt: TGTGCCAGCAGCTTCGACAGCCAGCCCCAGCATTTT
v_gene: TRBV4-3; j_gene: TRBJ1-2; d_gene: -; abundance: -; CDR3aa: CASSGRGVADYPF; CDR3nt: TGCGCCAGCAGCGGTCGTGGAGTGGCAGACTACCCCTTC
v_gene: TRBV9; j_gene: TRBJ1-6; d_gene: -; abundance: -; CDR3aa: CASSKDRSPLHF; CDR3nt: TGTGCCAGCAGCAAAGACAGGTCACCCCTCCACTTT
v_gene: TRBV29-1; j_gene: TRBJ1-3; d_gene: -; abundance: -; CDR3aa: CSGTDTGSGNTIYF; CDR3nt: TGCAGCGGGACAGACACAGGGTCTGGAAACACCATATATTTT
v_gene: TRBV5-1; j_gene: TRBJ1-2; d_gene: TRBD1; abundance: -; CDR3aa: CASSSGTGGYGYTF; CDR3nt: TGCGCCAGCAGCTCTGGGACAGGGGGATATGGCTACACCTTC
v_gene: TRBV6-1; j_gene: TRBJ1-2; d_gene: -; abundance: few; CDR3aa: CASSDQGKSYGYTF; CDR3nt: TGTGCCAGCAGTGACCAGGGAAAGAGCTATGGCTACACCTTC
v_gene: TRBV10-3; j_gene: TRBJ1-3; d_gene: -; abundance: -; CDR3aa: CAIGGSGNTIYF; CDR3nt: TGTGCCATCGGGGGGTCTGGAAACACCATATATTTT
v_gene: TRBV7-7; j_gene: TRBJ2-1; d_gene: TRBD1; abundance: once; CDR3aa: CASSLAHSDRLNYNEQFF; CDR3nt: TGTGCCAGCAGCTTAGCCCATTCGGACAGGCTGAACTACAATGAGCAGTTCTTC
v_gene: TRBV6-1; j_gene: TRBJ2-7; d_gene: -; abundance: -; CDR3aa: CASTQTRYEQYF; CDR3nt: TGTGCCAGCACCCAGACTCGATACGAGCAGTACTTC
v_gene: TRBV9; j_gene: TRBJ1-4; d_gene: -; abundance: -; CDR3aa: CASSEGRGNPSTNEKLFF; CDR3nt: TGTGCCAGCAGCGAGGGTCGCGGGAACCCCTCAACTAATGAAAAACTGTTTTTT
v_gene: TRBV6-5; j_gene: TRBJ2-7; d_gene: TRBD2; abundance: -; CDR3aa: CASSPRDYYEQYF; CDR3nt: TGTGCCAGCAGCCCCCGGGACTACTACGAGCAGTACTTC
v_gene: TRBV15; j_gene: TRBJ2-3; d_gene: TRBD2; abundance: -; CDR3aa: CATSRLMTSGGPGTDTQYF; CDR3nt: TGTGCCACCAGCAGACTGATGACTAGCGGGGGCCCTGGCACGGATACGCAGTATTTT
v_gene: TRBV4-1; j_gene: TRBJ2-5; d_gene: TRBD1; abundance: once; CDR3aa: CASSQATGGFETQYF; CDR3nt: TGCGCCAGCAGCCAAGCAACAGGGGGGTTTGAGACCCAGTACTTC
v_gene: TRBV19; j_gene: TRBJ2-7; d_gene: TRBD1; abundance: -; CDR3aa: CASSIRDSSYEQYF; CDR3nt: TGTGCCAGTAGTATTAGGGACAGCAGCTACGAGCAGTACTTC
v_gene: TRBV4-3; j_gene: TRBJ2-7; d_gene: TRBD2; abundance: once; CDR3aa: CASSQVASGGIFEQYF; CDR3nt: TGCGCCAGCAGCCAAGTGGCTAGCGGGGGAATCTTCGAGCAGTACTTC